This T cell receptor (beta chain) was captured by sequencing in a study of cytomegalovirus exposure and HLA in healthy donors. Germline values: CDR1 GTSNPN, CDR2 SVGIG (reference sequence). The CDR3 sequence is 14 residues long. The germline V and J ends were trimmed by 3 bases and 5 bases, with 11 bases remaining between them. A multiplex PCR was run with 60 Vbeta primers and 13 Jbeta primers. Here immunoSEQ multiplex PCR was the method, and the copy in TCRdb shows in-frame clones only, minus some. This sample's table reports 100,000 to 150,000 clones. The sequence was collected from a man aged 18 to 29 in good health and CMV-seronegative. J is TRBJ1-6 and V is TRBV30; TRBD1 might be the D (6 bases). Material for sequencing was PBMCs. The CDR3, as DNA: TGTGCCTGGAGCCGGACAGCCGATAATTCACCCCTCCACTTT. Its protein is CAWSRTADNSPLHF.